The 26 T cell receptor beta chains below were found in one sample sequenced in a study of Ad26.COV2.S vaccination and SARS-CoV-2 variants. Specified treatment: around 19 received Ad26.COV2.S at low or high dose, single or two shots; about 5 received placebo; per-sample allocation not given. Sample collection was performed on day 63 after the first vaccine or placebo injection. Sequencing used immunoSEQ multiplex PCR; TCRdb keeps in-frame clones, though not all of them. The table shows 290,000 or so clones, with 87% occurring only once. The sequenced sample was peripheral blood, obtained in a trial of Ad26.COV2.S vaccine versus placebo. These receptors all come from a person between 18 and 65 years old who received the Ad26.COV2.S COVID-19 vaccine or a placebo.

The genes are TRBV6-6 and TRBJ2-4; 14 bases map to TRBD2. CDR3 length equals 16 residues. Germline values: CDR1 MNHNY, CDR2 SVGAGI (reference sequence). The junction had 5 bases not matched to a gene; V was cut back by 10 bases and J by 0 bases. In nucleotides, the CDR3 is TGTGCCACCCGACTAGCGGGAGGGGGAGCCAAAAACATTCAGTACTTC. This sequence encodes CATRLAGGGAKNIQYF.

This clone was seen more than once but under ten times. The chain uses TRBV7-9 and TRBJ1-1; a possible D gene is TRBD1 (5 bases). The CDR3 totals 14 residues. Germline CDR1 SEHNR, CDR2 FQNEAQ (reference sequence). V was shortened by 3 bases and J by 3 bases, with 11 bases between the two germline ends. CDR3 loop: CASSLMEGDTEAFF. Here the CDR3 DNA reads TGTGCCAGCAGCTTGATGGAAGGGGACACTGAAGCTTTCTTT.

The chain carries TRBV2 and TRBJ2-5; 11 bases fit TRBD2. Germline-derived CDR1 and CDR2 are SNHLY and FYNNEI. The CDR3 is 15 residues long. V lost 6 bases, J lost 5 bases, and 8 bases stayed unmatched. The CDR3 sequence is CASRKLSGRVETQYF. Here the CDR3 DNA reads TGTGCCAGCAGGAAACTTAGCGGGAGGGTGGAGACCCAGTACTTC.

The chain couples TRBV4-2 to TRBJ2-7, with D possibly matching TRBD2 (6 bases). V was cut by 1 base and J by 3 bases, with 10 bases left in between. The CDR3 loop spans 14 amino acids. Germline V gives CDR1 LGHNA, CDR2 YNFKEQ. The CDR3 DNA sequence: TGTGCCAGCAGCCAAGTAGGGACTGACTACGAGCAGTACTTC. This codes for CASSQVGTDYEQYF.

The CDR3 spells CAWEGVGTENYGYTF. The CDR3 DNA reads TGTGCCTGGGAAGGAGTTGGGACAGAAAACTATGGCTACACCTTC. This sequence joins TRBV30 and TRBJ1-2; 7 nucleotides align to TRBD1. The V segment lost 5 bases and the J segment 2 bases; nucleotides outside the gene matches: 11. Germline values: CDR1 GTSNPN, CDR2 SVGIG (reference sequence). The CDR3 is 15 amino acids.

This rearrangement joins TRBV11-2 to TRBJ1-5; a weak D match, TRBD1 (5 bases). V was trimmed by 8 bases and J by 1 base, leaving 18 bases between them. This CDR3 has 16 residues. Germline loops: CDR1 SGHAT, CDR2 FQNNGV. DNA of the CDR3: TGTGCCAGCTGGGCCGAAAGGGGTGCGAGCAATCAGCCCCAGCATTTT. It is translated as CASWAERGASNQPQHF. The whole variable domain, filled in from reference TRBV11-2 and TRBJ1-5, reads EAGVAQSPRYKIIEKRQSVAFWCNPISGHATLYWYQQILGQGPKLLIQFQNNGVVDDSQLPKDRFSAERLKGVDSTLKIQPAKLEDSAVYLCASWAERGASNQPQHFGDGTRLSIL.

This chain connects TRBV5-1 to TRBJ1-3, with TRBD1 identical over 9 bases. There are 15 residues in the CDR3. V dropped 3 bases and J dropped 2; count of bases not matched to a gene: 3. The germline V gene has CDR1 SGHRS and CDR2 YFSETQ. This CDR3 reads CASSSGTGPGNTIYF. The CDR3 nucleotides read TGCGCCAGCAGCTCCGGGACAGGGCCTGGAAACACCATATATTTT.

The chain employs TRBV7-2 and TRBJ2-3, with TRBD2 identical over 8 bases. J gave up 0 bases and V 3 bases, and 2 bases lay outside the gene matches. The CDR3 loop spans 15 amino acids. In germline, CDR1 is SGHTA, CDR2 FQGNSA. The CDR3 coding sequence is TGTGCCAGCAGCTTTAGCGGGACTAGCACAGATACGCAGTATTTT. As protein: CASSFSGTSTDTQYF.

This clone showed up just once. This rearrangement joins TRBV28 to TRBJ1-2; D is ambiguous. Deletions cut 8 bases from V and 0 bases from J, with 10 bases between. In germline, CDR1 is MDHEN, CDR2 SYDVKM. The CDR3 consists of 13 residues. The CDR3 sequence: CASLPDANYGYTF. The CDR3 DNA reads TGTGCCAGCTTACCAGATGCTAACTATGGCTACACCTTC.

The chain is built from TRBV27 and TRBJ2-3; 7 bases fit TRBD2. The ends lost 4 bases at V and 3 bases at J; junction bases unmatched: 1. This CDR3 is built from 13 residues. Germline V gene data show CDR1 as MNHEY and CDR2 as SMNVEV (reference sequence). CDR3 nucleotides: TGTGCCAGCAGTTGGACTAGGACAGATACGCAGTATTTT. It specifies CASSWTRTDTQYF.

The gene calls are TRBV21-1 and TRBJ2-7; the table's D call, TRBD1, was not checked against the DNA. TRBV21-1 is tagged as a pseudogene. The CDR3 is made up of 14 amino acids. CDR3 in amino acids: CASSKGQADYEQYF. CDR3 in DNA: TGTGCCAGCAGCAAAGGACAGGCCGACTACGAGCAGTACTTC.

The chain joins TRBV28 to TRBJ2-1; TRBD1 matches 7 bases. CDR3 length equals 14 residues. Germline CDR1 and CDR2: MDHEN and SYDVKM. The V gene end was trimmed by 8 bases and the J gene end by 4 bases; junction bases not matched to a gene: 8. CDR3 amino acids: CASREGAGYNEQFF. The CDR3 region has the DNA TGTGCCAGCCGTGAGGGGGCTGGGTACAATGAGCAGTTCTTC.

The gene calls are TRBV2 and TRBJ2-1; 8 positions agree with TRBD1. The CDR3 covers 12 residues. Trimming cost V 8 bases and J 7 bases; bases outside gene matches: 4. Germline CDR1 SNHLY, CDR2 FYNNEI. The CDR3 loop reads CASWTGKNEQFF. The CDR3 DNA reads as TGTGCCAGCTGGACAGGGAAGAATGAGCAGTTCTTC.

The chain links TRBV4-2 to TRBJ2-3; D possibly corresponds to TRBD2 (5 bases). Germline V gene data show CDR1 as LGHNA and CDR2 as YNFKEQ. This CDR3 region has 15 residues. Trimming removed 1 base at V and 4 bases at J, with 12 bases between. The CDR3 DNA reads TGTGCCAGCAGCCAAGTGACCCTAGCTGCAGATACGCAGTATTTT. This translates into CASSQVTLAADTQYF.

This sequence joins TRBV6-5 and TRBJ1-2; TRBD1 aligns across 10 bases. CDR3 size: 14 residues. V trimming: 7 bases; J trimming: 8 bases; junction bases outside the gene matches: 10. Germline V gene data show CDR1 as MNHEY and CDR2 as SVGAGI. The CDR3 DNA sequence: TGTGCCAGCATCCGAATTGGGACAGGGGTAGGCTACACCTTC. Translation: CASIRIGTGVGYTF.

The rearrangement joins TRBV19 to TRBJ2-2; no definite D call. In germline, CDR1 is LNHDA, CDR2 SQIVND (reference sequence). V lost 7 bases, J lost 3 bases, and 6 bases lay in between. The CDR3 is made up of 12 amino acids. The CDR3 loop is CASTGYTGELFF. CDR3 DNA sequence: TGTGCCAGTACGGGTTACACCGGGGAGCTGTTTTTT.

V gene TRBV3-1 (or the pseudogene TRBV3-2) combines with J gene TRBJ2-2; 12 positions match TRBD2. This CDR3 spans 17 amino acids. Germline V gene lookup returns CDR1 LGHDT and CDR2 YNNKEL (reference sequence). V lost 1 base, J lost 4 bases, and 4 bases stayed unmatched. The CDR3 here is CASSQGLAGGPTGELFF. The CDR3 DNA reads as TGTGCCAGCAGCCAAGGCCTAGCGGGAGGGCCCACCGGGGAGCTGTTTTTT.

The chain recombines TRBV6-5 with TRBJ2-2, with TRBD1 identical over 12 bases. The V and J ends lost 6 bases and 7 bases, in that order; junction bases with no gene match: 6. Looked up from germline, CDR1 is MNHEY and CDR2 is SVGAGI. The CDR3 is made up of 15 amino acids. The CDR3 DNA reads TGTGCCAGCAGAGGGGACAGGGGGCCTAGCGGGGAGCTGTTTTTT. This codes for CASRGDRGPSGELFF.

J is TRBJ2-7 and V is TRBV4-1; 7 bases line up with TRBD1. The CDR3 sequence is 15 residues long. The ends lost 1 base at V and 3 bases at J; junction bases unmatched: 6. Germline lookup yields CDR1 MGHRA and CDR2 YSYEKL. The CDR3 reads CASSQGLGQSYEQYF. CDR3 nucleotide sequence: TGCGCCAGCAGCCAAGGTTTGGGACAGAGCTACGAGCAGTACTTC.

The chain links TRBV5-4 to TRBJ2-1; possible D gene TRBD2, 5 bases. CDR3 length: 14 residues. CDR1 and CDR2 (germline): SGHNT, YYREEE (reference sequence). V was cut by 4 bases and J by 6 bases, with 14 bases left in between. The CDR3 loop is CASSLPWESNEQFF. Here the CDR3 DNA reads TGTGCCAGCAGCCTACCTTGGGAGTCCAATGAGCAGTTCTTC.

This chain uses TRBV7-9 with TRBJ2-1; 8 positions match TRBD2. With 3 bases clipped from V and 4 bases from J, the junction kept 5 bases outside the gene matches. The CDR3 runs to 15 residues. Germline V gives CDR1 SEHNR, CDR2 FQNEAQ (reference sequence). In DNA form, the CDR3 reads TGTGCCAGCAGCTTGATGACGGGGGGGTACAATGAGCAGTTCTTC. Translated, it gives CASSLMTGGYNEQFF.

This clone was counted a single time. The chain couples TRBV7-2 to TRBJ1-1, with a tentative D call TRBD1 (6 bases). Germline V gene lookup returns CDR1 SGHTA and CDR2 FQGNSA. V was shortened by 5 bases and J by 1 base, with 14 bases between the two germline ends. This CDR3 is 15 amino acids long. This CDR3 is CASSQGGGRNTEAFF. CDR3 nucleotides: TGTGCCAGCAGCCAGGGTGGGGGCAGGAACACTGAAGCTTTCTTT.

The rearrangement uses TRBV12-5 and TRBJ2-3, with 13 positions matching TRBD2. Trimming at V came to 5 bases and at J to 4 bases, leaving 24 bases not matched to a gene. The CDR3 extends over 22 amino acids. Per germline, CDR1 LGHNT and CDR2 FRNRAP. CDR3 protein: CASGPTPALRTSGRASPDTQYF. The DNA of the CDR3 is TGTGCTAGTGGTCCAACCCCCGCGCTACGGACTAGCGGGAGAGCGAGCCCAGATACGCAGTATTTT.

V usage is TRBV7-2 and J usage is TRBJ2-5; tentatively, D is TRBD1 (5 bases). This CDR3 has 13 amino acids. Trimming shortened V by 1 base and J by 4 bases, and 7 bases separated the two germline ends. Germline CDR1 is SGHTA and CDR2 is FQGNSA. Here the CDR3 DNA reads TGTGCCAGCAGCTTAGGGCAGGGAGAGACCCAGTACTTC. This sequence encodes CASSLGQGETQYF.

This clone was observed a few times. This CDR3 reads CAWRGSRAFF. In nucleotides, the CDR3 is TGTGCCTGGAGGGGATCGAGAGCTTTCTTT. This chain joins TRBV30 and TRBJ1-1; D unresolved. The germline CDR1 and CDR2 sequences are GTSNPN and SVGIG (reference sequence). The CDR3 has 10 residues. V was trimmed by 3 bases and J by 10 bases, leaving 9 bases between them.

CDR3 coding DNA: TGTGCCAGCAGTTCCCGGGACAGGGGAATTGGCGGCTACACCTTC. As protein: CASSSRDRGIGGYTF. This chain uses TRBV3-1 (or the pseudogene TRBV3-2) with TRBJ1-2; 10 bases align to TRBD1. This CDR3 is built from 15 residues. The J segment lost 8 bases and the V segment lost 6 bases, leaving 12 bases of the junction unmatched. Germline V lookup: CDR1 LGHDT, CDR2 YNNKEL (reference sequence).